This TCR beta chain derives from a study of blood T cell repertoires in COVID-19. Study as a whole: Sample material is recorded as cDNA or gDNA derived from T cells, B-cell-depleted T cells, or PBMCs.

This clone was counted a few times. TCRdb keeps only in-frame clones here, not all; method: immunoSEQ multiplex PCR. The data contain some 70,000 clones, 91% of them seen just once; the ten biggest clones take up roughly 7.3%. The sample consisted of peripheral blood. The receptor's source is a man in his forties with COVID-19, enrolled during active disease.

CDR3 nucleotides: TGTGCCAGCAGCTTAGGGACAGGGGAAGATACGCAGTATTTT. Its protein product is CASSLGTGEDTQYF. The J gene is TRBJ2-3, the V gene TRBV7-9; 9 nucleotides agree with TRBD1. Germline V gene data show CDR1 as SEHNR and CDR2 as FQNEAQ (reference sequence). This CDR3 contains 14 residues. The V gene end was trimmed by 1 base and the J gene end by 5 bases; junction bases not matched to a gene: 1.